This entry is about one TCR beta chain. This clonotype was counted ten times or more. Its specific antigen is unknown. Base qualities are not provided; no much larger clone lies one nucleotide away. Interpreted using the paper, the time point label stands for: sample taken at primary tumor resection. Donors were 65 to 85 patients with early-stage, untreated non-small cell lung cancer from the lung TRACERx cohort. Whole RNA extracted from tumor and nontumor lung tissue, or from cryopreserved PBMC samples, was used for TCR sequencing without cell sorting. Only patients with enough RNA available from two or more tumor regions were chosen for TCR sequencing. Tumor and adjacent nontumor lung specimens were reviewed by a lung pathologist before selection. The data were obtained in a study of spatial heterogeneity in lung cancer (dated by TCRdb to the late 2010s). Broadly, across the study: Beta-chain transcripts were consistently detected in greater numbers than alpha-chain transcripts, which likely reflected higher beta-chain transcript abundance. In non-small cell lung cancer, the study made a quantitative comparison of TCR alpha and beta repertoires among multiple tumor regions, matched nontumor lung and blood. In the raw uncorrected reads, each unique combination of TCR and UMI appeared on average more than ten times. In tumor regions, TCR transcript counts showed a strong correlation with a T cell transcriptional module score derived from matched bulk RNA-seq. TCR repertoire features were related to nonsynonymous mutation counts determined by whole-exome sequencing of tumor tissue. Both alpha and beta chains were TCR-sequenced in samples taken at surgery, namely 220 tumor regions, more than 62 matched nontumor lung samples and 56 PBMC samples.

Libraries were constructed by 5' RACE. Instrument used: NextSeq 500. The TCR library protocol attached a unique molecular identifier to each TCR cDNA molecule to allow correction of PCR and sequencing errors. The study's own analysis went as follows. Decombinator tools were used for TCR identification, UMI-based error correction and CDR3 extraction. Expanded TCRs were defined as those above a frequency of 2 per 1,000, corresponding to the top 1% of the tumor frequency distribution. Expanded tumor TCRs statistically deemed absent (corrected P<0.05) from at least one tumor region were classed as regional, and all other expanded tumor TCRs were classed as ubiquitous. Renyi diversity was calculated using the R vegan package after each repertoire was subsampled 100 times to 5,000 TCRs. CDR3 similarity networks were built from amino acid triplet string-kernel similarity, with CDR3s being connected when pairwise similarity was above 0.82. TCRdb reprocessing: public reads trimmed at Q25 with fastp, clones called with MiXCR, in-frame beta chains kept. All rows with the same CDR3 protein become a single entry with the most common DNA and genes. The V and J calls and clone size are TCRdb's, not the authors'. The sample includes about 100,000 distinct CDR3 sequences, with 4.4% observed a single time. The ten most abundant clones make up around 20% of the sample.

The research as a whole found: The number of expanded intratumoral alpha and beta TCRs correlated with the tumor nonsynonymous mutation count. The count of ubiquitous expanded TCRs correlated with the count of ubiquitous nonsynonymous mutations, and the count of regional expanded TCRs correlated with the count of regional nonsynonymous mutations. TCR-seq coverage of tumor T cells was estimated at only about 7% for alpha chains and 13% for beta chains. Confirming at a functional level the hypothesis that regional TCRs recognize regional mutations was considered to require additional single-cell paired TCR alpha and beta sequencing.

Material: lung tumor tissue, obtained at surgery. The clonotype comes from a male donor with early-stage non-small cell lung cancer.

CDR3 region: CASSLGRAAPPSGDTQYF. The DNA is TGTGCCAGCAGTTTAGGGCGAGCGGCCCCCCCTTCCGGAGATACGCAGTATTTT. The chain is assembled from TRBV12-3 or TRBV12-4 and TRBJ2-3, and possibly TRBD2, on 5 matching bases. The CDR3 runs 18 residues from the cysteine to the phenylalanine. Kept here is only the CDR3 DNA, which spans 54 bases and is read in frame from base 1. V drops 1 base and J drops 5 bases, leaving 22 bases in between.